This T cell receptor beta chain derives from a study of vaccination effects on CD4 cells after COVID-19. Findings of the study overall: A shortage of convalescent patients and an absence of early post-infection timepoints characterized the study. Infection-derived and vaccine-derived clones contracted markedly late after vaccination.

In the ViraFEST assay, antigen-specific CD4+ clonotypes were identified by expansion after peptide-pool stimulation. Subsequent to a culture period of around eleven days, CD4+ T cells were isolated. All study participants received two doses of BNT162b2 or mRNA-1273 vaccine. Supplemented with about 9.9 IU/ml IL-2 and 7.5 to 10 ug/ml peptides, more than 1.5 million PBMC per well were kept in culture. Half-medium exchanges with IL-2 medium took place on days 3 and 7. Trimming cost V 7 bases and J 7 bases, with 10 bases left between them. CDR3 length: 11 amino acids. The germline V gene has CDR1 MNHEY and CDR2 SVGAGI. On this clone itself: Its target is not known.

Libraries were prepared by immunoSEQ multiplex PCR; TCRdb keeps only in-frame clonotypes and omits some of them. The repertoire includes 30,000 to 40,000 clones, approximately 82% of them detected once, and under 2% sits in the top ten. The origin of this receptor is a human donor who received a COVID-19 vaccine. Some clones in this sample may be carry-over from other donors' samples. The sequenced sample was CD4+ T cells from PBMCs cultured with HCoV-NL63 spike peptides, obtained after COVID-19 vaccination. The chain is built from TRBV6-5 and TRBJ2-5; D gene unclear. The CDR3 loop is CASKADRTQYF. In DNA form, the CDR3 reads TGTGCCAGCAAGGCGGACCGGACCCAGTACTTC.